This T cell receptor (beta chain) was found in a study of CD8 T cells in ankylosing spondylitis. V lost 0 bases and J lost 2; bases outside the gene matches: 5. The germline gives CDR1 DFQATT, CDR2 SNEGSKA (reference sequence). CDR3 length: 16 residues. This clonotype was counted a single time. TCRdb used MiXCR to reprocess the 5' RACE reads, holding one entry per CDR3 protein. The profile covers some 240,000 distinct CDR3 sequences, with more than 20% appearing a single time and 0.5% to 0.65% taken by the ten largest. Sequencing input: blood, either unsorted or a sorted T cell fraction (not recorded which). The V gene is TRBV20-1, the J gene TRBJ2-3; 10 bases align to TRBD2. This clonotype was sampled from a male donor with ankylosing spondylitis or in good health (not recorded which). The CDR3 sequence is CSARDFTSGDTDTQYF. DNA of the CDR3: TGCAGTGCTAGAGATTTCACTAGCGGGGACACAGATACGCAGTATTTT.